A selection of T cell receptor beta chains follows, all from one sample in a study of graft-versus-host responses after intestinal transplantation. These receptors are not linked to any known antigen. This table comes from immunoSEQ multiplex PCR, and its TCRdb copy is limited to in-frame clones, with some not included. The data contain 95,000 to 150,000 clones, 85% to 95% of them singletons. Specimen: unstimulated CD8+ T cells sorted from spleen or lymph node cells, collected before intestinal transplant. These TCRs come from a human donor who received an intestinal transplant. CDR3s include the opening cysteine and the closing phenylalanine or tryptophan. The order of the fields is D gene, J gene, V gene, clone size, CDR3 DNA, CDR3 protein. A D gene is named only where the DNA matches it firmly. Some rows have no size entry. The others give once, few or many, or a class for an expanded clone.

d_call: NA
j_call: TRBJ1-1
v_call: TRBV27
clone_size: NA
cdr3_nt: TGTGCCAGCAGTTTATCCGGGCGAGGGAACACTGAAGCTTTCTTT
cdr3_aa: CASSLSGRGNTEAFF

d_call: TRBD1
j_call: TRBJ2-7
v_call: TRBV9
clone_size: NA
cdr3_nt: TGTGCCAGCAGCGTAGAAGGGACAGGATCCTACGAGCAGTACTTC
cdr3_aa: CASSVEGTGSYEQYF

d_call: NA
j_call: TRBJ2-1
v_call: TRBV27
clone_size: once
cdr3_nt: TGTGCCAGCAGTTTTAGCGGAAGCTCCTACAATGAGCAGTTCTTC
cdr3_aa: CASSFSGSSYNEQFF

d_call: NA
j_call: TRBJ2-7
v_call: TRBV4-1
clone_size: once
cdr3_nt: TGCGCCAGCAGCCAAGACCGACTAGAAGACTACGAGCAGTACTTC
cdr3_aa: CASSQDRLEDYEQYF

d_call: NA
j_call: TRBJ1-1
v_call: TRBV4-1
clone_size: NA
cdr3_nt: TGCGCCAGCAGCCAAGATATGCGGGAGAACACTGAAGCTTTCTTT
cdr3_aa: CASSQDMRENTEAFF

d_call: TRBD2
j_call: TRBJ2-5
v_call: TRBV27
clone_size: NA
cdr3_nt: TGTGCCAGCAGTACCCTCGGGAGGAGGCAAGAGACCCAGTACTTC
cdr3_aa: CASSTLGRRQETQYF

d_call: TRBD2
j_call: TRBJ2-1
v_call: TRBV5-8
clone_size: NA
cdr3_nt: TGTGCCAGCAGCTTGAGCGGGAGTGGGTACAATGAGCAGTTCTTC
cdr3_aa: CASSLSGSGYNEQFF

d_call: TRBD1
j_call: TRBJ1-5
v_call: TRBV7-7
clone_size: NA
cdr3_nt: TGTGCCAGCAGCTGGGACAGGGGGAGCAATCAGCCCCAGCATTTT
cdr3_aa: CASSWDRGSNQPQHF

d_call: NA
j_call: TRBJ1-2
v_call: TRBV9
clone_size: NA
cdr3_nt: TGTGCCAGCAGCACTACCGGGACTCTCTATGGCTACACCTTC
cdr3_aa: CASSTTGTLYGYTF

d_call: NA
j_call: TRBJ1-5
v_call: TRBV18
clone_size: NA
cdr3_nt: TGTGCCAGCTCACTCGGGAGCAATCAGCCCCAGCATTTT
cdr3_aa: CASSLGSNQPQHF

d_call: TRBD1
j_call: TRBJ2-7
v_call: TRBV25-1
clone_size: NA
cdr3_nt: TGTGCCAGCAGTGAATATAGGGGACAGTCCGGCGAGCAGTACTTC
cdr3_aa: CASSEYRGQSGEQYF

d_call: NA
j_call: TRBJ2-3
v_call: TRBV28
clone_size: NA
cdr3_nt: TGTGCCAGCAGTTACGGACCGGCGGATACGCAGTATTTT
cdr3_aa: CASSYGPADTQYF

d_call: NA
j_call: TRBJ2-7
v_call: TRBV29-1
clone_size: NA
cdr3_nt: TGCAGCGTCCAACCCGAGGCAGGTCGCTCCTACGAGCAGTACTTC
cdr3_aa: CSVQPEAGRSYEQYF

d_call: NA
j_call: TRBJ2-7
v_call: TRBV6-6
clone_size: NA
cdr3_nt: TGTGCCAGCAGTTTGGGGAGCTACGAGCAGTACTTC
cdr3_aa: CASSLGSYEQYF

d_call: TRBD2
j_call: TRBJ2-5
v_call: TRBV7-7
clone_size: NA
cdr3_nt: TGTGCTAGCAGCCCCGTAGCGGGAGGGCCTGGAGAGACCCAGTACTTC
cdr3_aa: CASSPVAGGPGETQYF

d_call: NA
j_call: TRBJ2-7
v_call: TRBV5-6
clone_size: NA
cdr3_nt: TGTGCCAGCAGCTTGGGCCGCTCCTACGAGCAGTACTTC
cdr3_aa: CASSLGRSYEQYF

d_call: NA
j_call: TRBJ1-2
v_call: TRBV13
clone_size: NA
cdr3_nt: TGTGCCAGCAGCTTAGCAAGCCACAGGGTTGGGGACTTGGCCTATGGCTACACCTTC
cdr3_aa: CASSLASHRVGDLAYGYTF

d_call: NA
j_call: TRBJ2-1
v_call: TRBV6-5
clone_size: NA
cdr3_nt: TGTGCCAGCAGTTTTGGGAAAGGGAATGAGCAGTTCTTC
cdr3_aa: CASSFGKGNEQFF

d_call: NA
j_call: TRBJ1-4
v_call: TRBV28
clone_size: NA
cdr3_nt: TGTGCCAGCAGTTCCTGGACCCGTAATGAAAAACTGTTTTTT
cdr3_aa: CASSSWTRNEKLFF

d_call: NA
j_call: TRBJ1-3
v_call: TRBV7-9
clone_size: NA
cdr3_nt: TGTGCCAGCAGCCCCCAATGGGGCTCTGGAAACACCATATATTTT
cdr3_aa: CASSPQWGSGNTIYF

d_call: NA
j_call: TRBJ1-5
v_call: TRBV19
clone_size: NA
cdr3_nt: TGTGCCAGTAGTATCTTCGACAGCCTCAATCAGCCCCAGCATTTT
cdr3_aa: CASSIFDSLNQPQHF

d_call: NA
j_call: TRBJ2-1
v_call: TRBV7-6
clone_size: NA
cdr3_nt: TGTGCCAGCAGCTTAGTCCCCGGGAGTTCCTACAATGAGCAGTTCTTC
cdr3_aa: CASSLVPGSSYNEQFF

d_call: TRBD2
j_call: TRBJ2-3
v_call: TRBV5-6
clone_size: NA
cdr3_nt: TGTGCCAGCAGCCTAGGACTAGCGGGAGATACGCAGTATTTT
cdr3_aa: CASSLGLAGDTQYF

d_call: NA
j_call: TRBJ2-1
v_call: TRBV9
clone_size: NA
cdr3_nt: TGTGCCAGCAGCGCCCCTGAGACAGGCGATTACAATGAGCAGTTCTTC
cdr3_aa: CASSAPETGDYNEQFF

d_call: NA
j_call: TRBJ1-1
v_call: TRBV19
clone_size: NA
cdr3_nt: TGTGCCAGTAGTATAACGGACGGGGATACTGAAGCTTTCTTT
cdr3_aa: CASSITDGDTEAFF

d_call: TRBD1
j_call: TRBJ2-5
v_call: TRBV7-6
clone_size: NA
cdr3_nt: TGTGCCAGCAGCTTCCACAACAGGGGGTTCCAAGAGACCCAGTACTTC
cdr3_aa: CASSFHNRGFQETQYF

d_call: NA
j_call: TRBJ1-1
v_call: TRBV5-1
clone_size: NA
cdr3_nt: TGCGCCAGCAGCTTGGTGGGGAGGGGGGACGATACTGAAGCTTTCTTT
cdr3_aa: CASSLVGRGDDTEAFF

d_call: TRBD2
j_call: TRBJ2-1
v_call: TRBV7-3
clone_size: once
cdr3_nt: TGTGCCAGCAGCGGCACTAGCGGGAGGTTTGATGAGCAGTTCTTC
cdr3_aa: CASSGTSGRFDEQFF

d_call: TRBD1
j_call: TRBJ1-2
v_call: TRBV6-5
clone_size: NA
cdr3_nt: TGTGCCAGCAGTTACGACAGGGGATATGGCTACACCTTC
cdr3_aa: CASSYDRGYGYTF

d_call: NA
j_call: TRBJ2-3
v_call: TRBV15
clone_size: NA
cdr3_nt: TGTGCCACCAGCAGCCTTTCCGGGGAGACTAGACAGCATATGGATACGCAGTATTTT
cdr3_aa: CATSSLSGETRQHMDTQYF

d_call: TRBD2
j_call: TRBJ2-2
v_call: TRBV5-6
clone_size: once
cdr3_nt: TGTGCCAGCAACCCGGGACTAGCGGCGAACACCGGGGAGCTGTTTTTT
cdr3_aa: CASNPGLAANTGELFF

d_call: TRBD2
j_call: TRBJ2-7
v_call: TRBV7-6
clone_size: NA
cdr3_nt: TGTGCCAGCAGCCGAGAAAGCGGGGTTCGTAACGACGAGCAGTACTTC
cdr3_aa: CASSRESGVRNDEQYF

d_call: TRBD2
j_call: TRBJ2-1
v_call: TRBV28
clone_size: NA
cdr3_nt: TGTGCCAGCAGTTCCTTAAGGGGCACTTATACTAGCGAGCGCTACAATGAGCAGTTCTTC
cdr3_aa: CASSSLRGTYTSERYNEQFF

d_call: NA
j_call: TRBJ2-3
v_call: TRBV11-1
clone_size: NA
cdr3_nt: TGTGCCAGCAGCTTCGCCGGGGGAGCGGGTCCCACAGATACGCAGTATTTT
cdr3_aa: CASSFAGGAGPTDTQYF

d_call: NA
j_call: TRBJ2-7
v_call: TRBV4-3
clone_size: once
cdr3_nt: TGCGCCAGCAGCCAAGGTTTTTCGAGCGGGTCTGACCTTACGGAGGGCAAGTACTTC
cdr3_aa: CASSQGFSSGSDLTEGKYF

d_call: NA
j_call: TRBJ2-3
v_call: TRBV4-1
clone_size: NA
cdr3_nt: TGCGCCAGCAGCCAAGTCGGGAGAGATACGCAGTATTTT
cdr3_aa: CASSQVGRDTQYF

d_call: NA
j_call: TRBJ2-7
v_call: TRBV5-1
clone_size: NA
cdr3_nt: TGCGCCAGCAGCTTGGCCCAGACTAGTGTCGAGCAGTACTTC
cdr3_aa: CASSLAQTSVEQYF

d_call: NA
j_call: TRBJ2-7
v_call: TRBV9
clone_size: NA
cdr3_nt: TGTGCCAGCAGCCCGGCGGAGGTAGGGTACGAGCAGTACTTC
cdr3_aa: CASSPAEVGYEQYF

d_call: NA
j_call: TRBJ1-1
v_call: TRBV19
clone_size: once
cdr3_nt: TGTGCCAGTAGTATTACGAACACTGAAGCTTTCTTT
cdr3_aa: CASSITNTEAFF

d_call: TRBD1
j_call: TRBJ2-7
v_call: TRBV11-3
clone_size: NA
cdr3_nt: TGTGCCAGCAGCTTCCCGGGACAGGGGGCTGAGCAGTACTTC
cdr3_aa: CASSFPGQGAEQYF

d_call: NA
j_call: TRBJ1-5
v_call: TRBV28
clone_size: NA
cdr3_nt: TGTGCCAGCAGTTTATTCAAGTCAGAACATAGCAATCAGCCCCAGCATTTT
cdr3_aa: CASSLFKSEHSNQPQHF

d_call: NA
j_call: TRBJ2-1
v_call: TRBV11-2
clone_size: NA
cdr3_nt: TGTGCCAGCAGCTTAGAAGGTGTCGATGAGCAGTTCTTC
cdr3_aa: CASSLEGVDEQFF

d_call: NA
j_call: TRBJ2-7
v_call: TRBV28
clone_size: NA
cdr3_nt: TGTGCCAGCAGTTTGGGGGGTGAGAGCGAGCAGTACTTC
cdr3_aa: CASSLGGESEQYF

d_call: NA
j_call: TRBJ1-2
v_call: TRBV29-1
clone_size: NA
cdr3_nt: TGCAGCGTTGAAGAGGCCTATGGCAGAAACTATGGCTACACCTTC
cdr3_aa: CSVEEAYGRNYGYTF

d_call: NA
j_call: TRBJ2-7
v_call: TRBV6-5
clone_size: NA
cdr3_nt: TGTGCCAGCAGTTACTCGCTCCAAACCTACGAGCAGTACTTC
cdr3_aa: CASSYSLQTYEQYF

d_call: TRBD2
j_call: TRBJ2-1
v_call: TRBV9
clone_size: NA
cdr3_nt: TGTGCCAGCAGCGACGGGACTAGGGGCAACAATGAGCAGTTCTTC
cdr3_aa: CASSDGTRGNNEQFF

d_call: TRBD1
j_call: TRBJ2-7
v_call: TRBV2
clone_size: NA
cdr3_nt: TGTGCCAGCAAGGACAGGGGCTCCCCTCCCTACGAGCAGTACTTC
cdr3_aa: CASKDRGSPPYEQYF

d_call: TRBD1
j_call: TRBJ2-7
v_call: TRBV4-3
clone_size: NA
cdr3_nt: TGCGCCAGCAGCCCCAGGACAGGGGGCTACGAGCAGTACTTC
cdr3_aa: CASSPRTGGYEQYF

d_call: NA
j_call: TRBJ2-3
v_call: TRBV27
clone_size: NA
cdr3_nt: TGTGCCAGCAGTGGAGGGGTTAGTAGCACAGATACGCAGTATTTT
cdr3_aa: CASSGGVSSTDTQYF

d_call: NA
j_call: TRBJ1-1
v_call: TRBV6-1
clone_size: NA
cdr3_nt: TGTGCCAGCAGACGGGATGTCACTGAAGCTTTCTTT
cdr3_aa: CASRRDVTEAFF

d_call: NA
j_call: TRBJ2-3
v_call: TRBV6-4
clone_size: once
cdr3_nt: TGTGCCAGCAGTGACTCCCCTGAGGGGGGGCTTGGGGATACGCAGTATTTT
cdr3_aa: CASSDSPEGGLGDTQYF

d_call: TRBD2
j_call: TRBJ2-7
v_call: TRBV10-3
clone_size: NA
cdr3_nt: TGTGCCATCAGTGAGTCGGGCGGGAGGGCCGAGCAGTACTTC
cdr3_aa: CAISESGGRAEQYF

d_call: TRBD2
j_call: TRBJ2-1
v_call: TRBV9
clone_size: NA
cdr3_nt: TGTGCCAGCAGCGAGGGGACTAGCAGCAATGAGCAGTTCTTC
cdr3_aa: CASSEGTSSNEQFF

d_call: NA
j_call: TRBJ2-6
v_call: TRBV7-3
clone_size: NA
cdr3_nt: TGTGCCAGCAGCCCAGGGTACTCTGGGGCCAACGTCCTGACTTTC
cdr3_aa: CASSPGYSGANVLTF

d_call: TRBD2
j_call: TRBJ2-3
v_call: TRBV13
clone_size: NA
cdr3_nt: TGTGCCAGCAGCTTTTTTGTGGGAGGGCATACGCAGTATTTT
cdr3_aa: CASSFFVGGHTQYF